Following are 5 T cell receptor beta chains from one sample sequenced in a study of blood T cell repertoires in COVID-19. Using immunoSEQ multiplex PCR, the repertoire was profiled, and TCRdb retains in-frame clones only, with some absent. The data contain 200,000 to 250,000 clones, 80% to 90% of them singletons. Input material: PBMCs or T cells enriched from blood (not recorded which). These receptors all come from a woman between 25 and 40 years old who had been exposed to COVID-19.

The genes are TRBV9 and TRBJ2-5; 8 nucleotides line up with TRBD1. This CDR3 region has 15 residues. V trimming: 3 bases; J trimming: 4 bases; junction bases outside the gene matches: 8. Germline loops: CDR1 SGDLS, CDR2 YYNGEE. In nucleotides, the CDR3 is TGTGCCAGCAGCGCGGGACAGGCCCGGGGAGAGACCCAGTACTTC. It codes for CASSAGQARGETQYF.

The V gene is TRBV9, the J gene TRBJ1-2; D gene ambiguous. The germline V gene encodes CDR1 SGDLS and CDR2 YYNGEE. Trimming removed 4 bases at V and 4 bases at J, with 14 bases between. The CDR3 length is 14 residues. Here the CDR3 DNA reads TGTGCCAGCAGCCCAGAACGGGTTGGCTATGGCTACACCTTC. The encoded protein is CASSPERVGYGYTF. Drawing the rest from reference TRBV9 and TRBJ1-2, the complete variable domain is DSGVTQTPKHLITATGQRVTLRCSPRSGDLSVYWYQQSLDQGLQFLIQYYNGEERAKGNILERFSAQQFPDLHSELNLSSLELGDSALYFCASSPERVGYGYTFGSGTRLTVV.

The V call is TRBV18, the J call TRBJ2-7; a possible D gene is TRBD1 (5 bases). Germline assignment: CDR1 KGHSH and CDR2 LQKENI. V gave up 3 bases and J gave up 5 bases, with 14 bases separating them. The CDR3 has 14 amino acids. CDR3 amino acids: CASSPSRERNEQYF. The CDR3 DNA reads as TGTGCCAGCTCACCCTCCAGGGAAAGGAACGAGCAGTACTTC.

The V gene is TRBV7-2, the J gene TRBJ1-3, with D tentatively TRBD1 (5 bases). CDR3 size: 15 residues. CDR1 and CDR2 from the germline V gene are SGHTA and FQGNSA. V was cut by 7 bases and J by 4 bases, with 17 bases left in between. DNA of the CDR3: TGTGCCAGCAAAAGACAGTCCCTCTCGGGAAACACCATATATTTT. Translating it yields CASKRQSLSGNTIYF.

This clone was counted a single time. The rearrangement uses TRBV11-2 and TRBJ1-2; 7 bases are a match to TRBD1. Germline CDR1 and CDR2: SGHAT and FQNNGV. The CDR3 spans 14 residues. J gave up 8 bases and V 0 bases, and 6 bases lay outside the gene matches. CDR3 residues: CASSLDEGANGYTF. CDR3 coding DNA: TGTGCCAGCAGCTTAGATGAGGGGGCGAACGGCTACACCTTC.